The 27 T cell receptor beta chains below come from one sample, sequenced in a study of identical twins. TCRdb independently ran MiXCR on the 5' RACE reads; one entry per CDR3 protein. The repertoire holds about 470,000 distinct CDR3 sequences, with 20% to 25% as singletons. This sample also appeared in a second study, on T cells expressing NK-cell markers.

The specimen sequenced was CD4+ T cells sorted from blood. The source is a woman between 18 and 30 years old in good health.

The genes are TRBV9 and TRBJ2-2, with 7 bases that match TRBD1. Germline V gene data show CDR1 as SGDLS and CDR2 as YYNGEE. Trimming removed 0 bases from V and 3 bases from J; junction bases left unmatched: 2. CDR3 length: 15 residues. The CDR3 DNA sequence: TGTGCCAGCAGCGTAGGACAGGGCGACACCGGGGAGCTGTTTTTT. Translating it yields CASSVGQGDTGELFF.

The rearrangement joins TRBV20-1 to TRBJ2-3; D might be TRBD1 (6 bases). This CDR3 comprises 14 residues. V lost 5 bases, J lost 4 bases, and 16 bases lay in between. The germline gives CDR1 DFQATT, CDR2 SNEGSKA (reference sequence). CDR3 residues: CSAQRGGSADTQYF. In DNA form, the CDR3 reads TGCAGTGCTCAACGAGGGGGAAGCGCAGATACGCAGTATTTT.

The chain joins TRBV7-2 to TRBJ1-5, with TRBD1 identical over 9 bases. After removal of 3 bases from V and 11 bases from J, the junction contained 8 bases not matched to a gene. CDR3 size: 14 residues. Per germline, CDR1 SGHTA and CDR2 FQGNSA. The CDR3 loop reads CASSLTGGDDAQHF. The CDR3 DNA is TGTGCCAGCAGCTTGACAGGGGGGGACGATGCCCAGCATTTT. Drawing the rest from reference TRBV7-2 and TRBJ1-5, the complete variable domain is GAGVSQSPSNKVTEKGKDVELRCDPISGHTALYWYRQSLGQGLEFLIYFQGNSAPDKSGLPSDRFSAERTGGSVSTLTIQRTQQEDSAVYLCASSLTGGDDAQHFGDGTRLSIL.

The chain is built from TRBV20-1 and TRBJ2-1; 7 bases align to TRBD2. The CDR3 consists of 15 residues. V lost 3 bases and J lost 3; bases outside the gene matches: 8. Germline CDR1 and CDR2: DFQATT and SNEGSKA (reference sequence). The CDR3 nucleotides read TGCAGTGCTAGGGGGTTTCTAGCGGTCTACAATGAGCAGTTCTTC. It translates to CSARGFLAVYNEQFF.

A few counts support this clonotype. The chain carries TRBV5-1 and TRBJ2-1; 10 bases fit TRBD2. CDR1 is SGHRS and CDR2 is YFSETQ in the germline V gene. Trimming removed 2 bases from V and 1 base from J; junction bases left unmatched: 3. The CDR3 is 16 residues long. Here the CDR3 reads CASSLSGGVSYNEQFF. The CDR3, as DNA: TGCGCCAGCAGCTTAAGCGGGGGGGTATCCTACAATGAGCAGTTCTTC.

The chain couples TRBV20-1 to TRBJ2-7, with a possible D match to TRBD1 (6 bases). V lost 6 bases, J lost 7 bases, and 19 bases lay in between. The CDR3 is made up of 13 amino acids. The germline V gene has CDR1 DFQATT and CDR2 SNEGSKA (reference sequence). In DNA form, the CDR3 reads TGCAGTGCCCCCGACAGGCTAAGGGAGGAGCAGTACTTC. Protein product: CSAPDRLREEQYF.

This clonotype was detected a few times. The chain employs TRBV20-1 and TRBJ2-2; TRBD1 might be the D (5 bases). Germline V lookup: CDR1 DFQATT, CDR2 SNEGSKA (reference sequence). This CDR3 spans 14 amino acids. With 2 bases removed from V and 5 bases from J, the gap between germline ends came to 12 bases. The CDR3, as DNA: TGCAGTGCTAGACGCCAGGGTGCGACCGGGGAGCTGTTTTTT. Amino acid sequence: CSARRQGATGELFF.

This clonotype has a handful of counts. The genes are TRBV20-1 and TRBJ2-3, with 9 bases identical to TRBD2. V was pared by 2 bases and J by 4 bases, with 4 bases of the junction left unmatched. The germline V gene has CDR1 DFQATT and CDR2 SNEGSKA (reference sequence). This CDR3 is built from 14 residues. This CDR3 reads CSARTAGGPDTQYF. CDR3 in DNA: TGCAGTGCTAGAACAGCGGGAGGCCCAGATACGCAGTATTTT.

The rearrangement links TRBV5-1 to TRBJ1-6; D call uncertain. The CDR3 spans 15 residues. The germline V and J ends were trimmed by 4 bases and 0 bases, with 8 bases remaining between them. Looked up from germline, CDR1 is SGHRS and CDR2 is YFSETQ. The CDR3 DNA reads as TGCGCCAGCAGCCCCCTAAGCTCCTATAATTCACCCCTCCACTTT. Residues: CASSPLSSYNSPLHF.

This clonotype occurred many times. V is TRBV4-3 and J is TRBJ1-3; D remains ambiguous. CDR3 length: 15 amino acids. Germline lookup yields CDR1 LGHNA and CDR2 YSLEER. V dropped 6 bases and J dropped 4 bases, with 16 bases sitting between them. CDR3 nucleotide sequence: TGCGCCAGCAGTCCCGGCCCCCTGGCGGGAAACACCATATATTTT. It translates to CASSPGPLAGNTIYF.

This sequence joins TRBV11-3 and TRBJ2-7, with 8 bases matching TRBD1. This CDR3 has 16 residues. J gave up 2 bases and V 5 bases, and 11 bases lay outside the gene matches. Germline CDR1 is SGHNT and CDR2 is YENEEA. CDR3 in DNA: TGTGCCAGCAGCGGGATCGGACAGGGTCGGACCTACGAGCAGTACTTC. The encoded protein is CASSGIGQGRTYEQYF.

The rearrangement joins TRBV10-1 to TRBJ2-7; 11 bases match TRBD2. The CDR3 runs 14 residues. V lost 9 bases and J lost 1; bases outside the gene matches: 5. The germline gives CDR1 WNHNN, CDR2 SYGVQD (reference sequence). The CDR3 here is CASPGLAESYEQYF. Here the CDR3 DNA reads TGCGCCAGTCCGGGACTAGCGGAATCCTACGAGCAGTACTTC.

This clonotype was picked up a small number of times. The chain carries TRBV5-4 and TRBJ2-1; D uncertain. Per germline, CDR1 SGHNT and CDR2 YYREEE (reference sequence). Trimming left V 2 bases short and J 4 bases short, with 10 bases between. The CDR3 spans 14 residues. CDR3 coding DNA: TGTGCCAGCAGCTTACAGAGGCCATACAATGAGCAGTTCTTC. Residues: CASSLQRPYNEQFF.

The chain joins TRBV3-1 to TRBJ2-7, with D hard to call. The length of the CDR3 is 13 residues. Per the germline V gene, CDR1 is LGHDT and CDR2 is YNNKEL (reference sequence). Trimming removed 1 base at V and 2 bases at J, with 6 bases between. CDR3 amino acids: CASSQGYPYEQYF. As DNA, the CDR3 is TGTGCCAGCAGCCAAGGCTACCCCTACGAGCAGTACTTC.

This clonotype has just a few counts. This sequence joins TRBV7-2 and TRBJ2-7, with D tentatively TRBD2 (6 bases). The length of the CDR3 is 20 residues. The germline CDR1 and CDR2 sequences are SGHTA and FQGNSA. With 3 bases removed from V and 3 bases from J, the gap between germline ends came to 30 bases. CDR3 loop: CASSFRLEIWDSPKVYEQYF. CDR3 bases: TGTGCCAGCAGCTTCAGGCTTGAAATTTGGGACTCACCAAAAGTCTACGAGCAGTACTTC.

The chain joins TRBV7-9 to TRBJ2-1; D is ambiguous. Trimming took off 3 bases at V and 8 bases at J, with 8 bases between the two ends. The germline V gene encodes CDR1 SEHNR and CDR2 FQNEAQ (reference sequence). The CDR3 is 12 residues long. CDR3 nucleotides: TGTGCCAGCAGCTTCACGGAGTATGAGCAGTTCTTC. Translating gives CASSFTEYEQFF.

This clonotype came up a few times. This rearrangement joins TRBV12-3 or TRBV12-4 to TRBJ2-7; a possible D gene is TRBD2 (6 bases). The CDR3 spans 13 residues. V lost 6 bases to trimming and J lost 3 bases, with 12 bases between them. In DNA form, the CDR3 reads TGTGCCAGCAGGCCAACGGGGGTCTACGAGCAGTACTTC. Protein: CASRPTGVYEQYF.

This clonotype was counted only a few times. This sequence joins TRBV24-1 and TRBJ2-3, with 11 bases identical to TRBD2. Losses at the gene ends were 9 bases for V and 0 bases for J; bases not matched to a gene: 10. This CDR3 has 17 residues. Germline V gives CDR1 KGHDR, CDR2 SFDVKD. CDR3 coding DNA: TGTGCCACCCATCCGGCACTAGCGGGAGATAGCACAGATACGCAGTATTTT. Translating it yields CATHPALAGDSTDTQYF.

This clonotype was counted only a few times. V usage is TRBV12-3 or TRBV12-4 and J usage is TRBJ2-7; no definite D call. V gave up 3 bases and J gave up 7 bases, with 7 bases separating them. The CDR3 covers 11 residues. CDR3 DNA: TGTGCCAGCAGTTTCATGGGGGAGCAGTACTTC. This translates into CASSFMGEQYF.

The chain uses TRBV2 and TRBJ2-3; a possible D gene is TRBD1 (5 bases). CDR3 length: 17 amino acids. The germline V gene has CDR1 SNHLY and CDR2 FYNNEI. V lost 4 bases, J lost 3 bases, and 20 bases lay in between. As DNA, the CDR3 is TGTGCCAGCAGTGGACGTCAGGGCAGGTCAATGACAGATACGCAGTATTTT. It encodes CASSGRQGRSMTDTQYF.

This rearrangement joins TRBV10-3 to TRBJ2-1; D is possibly TRBD2 (6 bases). The V gene's germline CDR1 is ENHRY and CDR2 SYGVKD. With 4 bases removed from V and 9 bases from J, the gap between germline ends came to 13 bases. This CDR3 region has 13 residues. DNA for the CDR3: TGTGCCATCAGTGGACTAGATGGGAGTGAGCAGTTCTTC. Its translation: CAISGLDGSEQFF.

This clonotype was counted many times. This rearrangement joins TRBV4-1 to TRBJ2-4, with D maybe TRBD1 (6 bases). There are 16 residues in the CDR3. V shed 0 bases and J shed 3 bases, with 12 bases lying between them. Germline V gene data show CDR1 as MGHRA and CDR2 as YSYEKL. CDR3 region: CASSQEGGRYKNIQYF. CDR3 coding DNA: TGCGCCAGCAGCCAAGAAGGGGGACGGTACAAAAACATTCAGTACTTC.

The rearrangement joins TRBV3-1 to TRBJ2-3, with a possible D match to TRBD2 (6 bases). The CDR3 contains 16 residues. V was pared by 4 bases and J by 3 bases, with 17 bases between. Germline assignment: CDR1 LGHDT and CDR2 YNNKEL (reference sequence). This CDR3 is CASSPGGIGPTDTQYF. CDR3 bases: TGTGCCAGCAGCCCAGGAGGGATAGGGCCTACAGATACGCAGTATTTT.

This clonotype was detected a few times. This chain uses TRBV7-8 with TRBJ1-5, with 9 bases matching TRBD1. The CDR3 is made up of 16 amino acids. The germline gives CDR1 SGHVS, CDR2 FQNEAQ. The J segment lost 2 bases and the V segment lost 4 bases, leaving 6 bases of the junction unmatched. The CDR3 spells CASSSRRDRGNQPQHF. The CDR3 nucleotides are TGTGCCAGCAGCTCCCGCCGGGACAGGGGCAATCAGCCCCAGCATTTT.

The chain combines TRBV5-1 with TRBJ2-3; no clear D gene. Germline V lookup: CDR1 SGHRS, CDR2 YFSETQ. The CDR3 has 15 residues. Trimming stripped 8 bases from V and 3 bases from J, with 19 bases between. CDR3 protein: CASSALGAVTDTQYF. The CDR3 nucleotides are TGCGCCAGTTCCGCGCTTGGCGCGGTGACAGATACGCAGTATTTT.

V gene TRBV10-3 combines with J gene TRBJ2-1; D is ambiguous. Germline V gives CDR1 ENHRY, CDR2 SYGVKD. The V and J ends lost 7 bases and 6 bases respectively, with 7 bases between them. There are 11 residues in the CDR3. CDR3 sequence: CAITSSNEQFF. The CDR3 DNA sequence: TGTGCCATCACGTCGAGCAATGAGCAGTTCTTC.

The V call is TRBV6-5, the J call TRBJ2-7, with TRBD1 matching 9 bases. The germline V gene has CDR1 MNHEY and CDR2 SVGAGI. Trimming cost V 0 bases and J 5 bases; bases outside gene matches: 14. CDR3 length equals 18 residues. The CDR3 is CASSYSGPTGGFSHEQYF. The CDR3 nucleotides are TGTGCCAGCAGTTACTCGGGCCCCACAGGGGGCTTTTCTCACGAGCAGTACTTC.